These T cell receptor beta chains were read from a single sample in a study of cytomegalovirus exposure and HLA in healthy donors. TCRdb's copy holds only in-frame clones and misses some; the assay was immunoSEQ multiplex PCR. This table has 60,000 to 90,000 clones, around 94% appearing once. The sequenced sample was PBMCs. The origin of the receptors is a woman under 30 in good health and CMV-seronegative. Each CDR3 is given with its conserved first and last residue. A D gene is named only where the DNA matches it firmly. Clone size, where shown, is once, few, many, or a class for clones that have expanded.

TRBV9	.	.	TRBJ2-2	CASSVGVSGELFF	TGTGCCAGCAGCGTAGGTGTCAGCGGGGAGCTGTTTTTT
TRBV7-8	once	TRBD1	TRBJ2-7	CASSRGDRGYEQYF	TGTGCCAGCAGCCGGGGGGACAGGGGCTACGAGCAGTACTTC
TRBV13	.	.	TRBJ1-5	CASSLGSTAQHF	TGTGCCAGCAGCTTAGGGAGCACAGCCCAGCATTTT
TRBV5-1	.	.	TRBJ2-7	CASSLDPLAYEQYF	TGCGCCAGCAGCTTGGATCCCCTAGCCTACGAGCAGTACTTC
TRBV7-2	once	.	TRBJ1-5	CASSLVSGSNQPQHF	TGTGCCAGCAGCTTAGTGTCAGGGAGCAATCAGCCCCAGCATTTT
TRBV6-5	.	.	TRBJ1-5	CASAREYSNQPQHF	TGTGCCAGCGCCCGGGAGTATAGCAATCAGCCCCAGCATTTT
TRBV7-6	.	.	TRBJ1-5	CASSLTGGYSNQPQHF	TGTGCCAGCAGCTTGACAGGAGGCTATAGCAATCAGCCCCAGCATTTT
TRBV5-1	.	TRBD2	TRBJ2-3	CASSQTSGGAGLEDTQYF	TGCGCCAGCAGCCAGACTAGCGGGGGGGCGGGGTTGGAAGATACGCAGTATTTT
TRBV7-3	.	.	TRBJ2-2	CASSLISLRSTGELFF	TGTGCCAGCAGCTTAATATCTCTGCGGAGCACCGGGGAGCTGTTTTTT
TRBV5-4	once	.	TRBJ1-2	CASSLVTNRDNYGYTF	TGTGCCAGCAGCTTGGTGACTAACAGGGACAACTATGGCTACACCTTC
TRBV10-2	once	TRBD2	TRBJ2-7	CATSPDRIAGSYEQYF	TGCGCCACCTCTCCCGACCGAATAGCGGGCTCCTACGAGCAGTACTTC
TRBV30	.	.	TRBJ1-5	CAWSVEGGQPQHF	TGTGCCTGGAGTGTAGAAGGGGGTCAGCCCCAGCATTTT
TRBV29-1	.	.	TRBJ2-3	CSVEMGWGRGGTDTQYF	TGCAGCGTTGAAATGGGCTGGGGTCGGGGAGGTACAGATACGCAGTATTTT
TRBV7-3	.	.	TRBJ1-2	CASSLRGGQGYTF	TGTGCCAGCAGCTTAAGGGGGGGGCAAGGCTACACCTTC
TRBV18	.	.	TRBJ2-5	CASSSSGGETQYF	TGTGCCAGCTCTTCCTCGGGCGGGGAGACCCAGTACTTC
TRBV5-1	.	.	TRBJ1-1	CASSFPGPNTEAFF	TGCGCCAGCAGCTTCCCAGGCCCGAACACTGAAGCTTTCTTT
TRBV6-5	.	.	TRBJ1-4	CASSITSYNEKLFF	TGTGCCAGCAGTATAACGAGTTATAATGAAAAACTGTTTTTT
TRBV11-2	.	TRBD2	TRBJ2-2	CASSLDWLAGGQLNTGELFF	TGTGCCAGCAGCTTAGATTGGCTAGCGGGGGGGCAGTTGAACACCGGGGAGCTGTTTTTT
TRBV7-7	.	.	TRBJ2-5	CASSLEEATEWETQYF	TGTGCTAGCAGCTTAGAGGAGGCAACCGAGTGGGAGACCCAGTACTTC
TRBV4-3	.	.	TRBJ2-7	CASSQDWAGMNEQYF	TGCGCCAGCAGCCAAGATTGGGCAGGGATGAACGAGCAGTACTTC
TRBV9	once	TRBD1	TRBJ1-1	CASSPRTGWTEAFF	TGTGCCAGCAGCCCCAGGACAGGGTGGACTGAAGCTTTCTTT
TRBV7-3	.	.	TRBJ2-1	CASSLRGNEQFF	TGTGCCAGCAGCTTAAGAGGGAATGAGCAGTTCTTC
TRBV18	.	.	TRBJ2-6	CASSYSGANVLTF	TGTGCCAGCTCGTACTCTGGGGCCAACGTCCTGACTTTC
TRBV2	.	TRBD1	TRBJ2-3	CASSLGTASTDTQYF	TGTGCCAGCAGTCTTGGGACAGCTAGCACAGATACGCAGTATTTT
TRBV5-6	.	TRBD2	TRBJ2-3	CASSFISGGQNTQYF	TGTGCCAGCAGCTTTATTAGCGGGGGGCAGAATACGCAGTATTTT
TRBV30	.	TRBD2	TRBJ2-1	CAFYSGTSGGHYNEQFF	TGTGCCTTCTACTCCGGGACTAGCGGGGGGCACTATAATGAGCAGTTCTTC
TRBV29-1	.	TRBD2	TRBJ2-7	CSGGGTYEQYF	TGCAGCGGCGGGGGGACCTACGAGCAGTACTTC
TRBV7-3	.	.	TRBJ2-2	CASSLGANTGELFF	TGTGCCAGCAGCTTAGGAGCGAACACCGGGGAGCTGTTTTTT
TRBV4-1	once	.	TRBJ2-1	CASSRQRSSYNEQFF	TGCGCCAGCAGTCGACAGAGGAGCTCCTACAATGAGCAGTTCTTC
TRBV6-1	.	TRBD2	TRBJ2-5	CASSNTRTSGETQYF	TGTGCCAGCAGCAATACGAGGACTAGCGGTGAGACCCAGTACTTC
TRBV7-2	.	.	TRBJ2-2	CASSLLVTGELFF	TGTGCCAGCAGCCTACTAGTTACCGGGGAGCTGTTTTTT
TRBV7-2	.	.	TRBJ1-6	CASSSTRPRALPSPLHF	TGTGCCAGCAGCTCGACCCGCCCGCGGGCCCTCCCCTCACCCCTCCACTTT
TRBV28	few	TRBD1	TRBJ2-1	CASREYGTGYNEQFF	TGTGCCAGCAGGGAGTACGGGACAGGCTACAATGAGCAGTTCTTC
TRBV28	once	TRBD1	TRBJ2-7	CATGPGTGVFEQYF	TGTGCCACCGGTCCGGGGACAGGGGTGTTCGAGCAGTACTTC
TRBV4-1	.	TRBD1	TRBJ2-3	CASSQVGGGQGSRMSDTQYF	TGCGCCAGCAGCCAAGTGGGGGGGGGACAGGGGAGTCGAATGTCCGATACGCAGTATTTT
TRBV6-5	.	.	TRBJ1-6	CASSYREYNSPLHF	TGTGCCAGCAGTTACCGGGAGTATAATTCACCCCTCCACTTT
TRBV27	.	.	TRBJ2-1	CASSLSGGNEQFF	TGTGCCAGCAGTTTATCAGGCGGGAATGAGCAGTTCTTC
TRBV18	.	TRBD1	TRBJ2-3	CASSPWTGVSTDTQYF	TGTGCCAGCTCACCATGGACAGGGGTGTCCACAGATACGCAGTATTTT
TRBV15	.	.	TRBJ1-1	CATSRWGQGGQKTEAFF	TGTGCCACCAGCAGATGGGGTCAGGGAGGGCAAAAAACTGAAGCTTTCTTT
TRBV28	.	.	TRBJ1-3	CASSLNGARVADTIYF	TGTGCCAGCAGTTTAAATGGAGCTCGAGTAGCGGACACCATATATTTT
TRBV27	.	.	TRBJ2-7	CASSPPGLNYEQYF	TGTGCCAGCAGTCCCCCCGGGTTAAATTACGAGCAGTACTTC
TRBV11-3	.	.	TRBJ2-2	CASSLPPQQENTGELFF	TGTGCCAGCAGCTTACCCCCTCAGCAGGAGAACACCGGGGAGCTGTTTTTT
TRBV5-1	.	.	TRBJ2-1	CASSATGRILIWVQFF	TGCGCCAGCAGCGCTACAGGGCGTATTTTGATTTGGGTGCAGTTCTTC
TRBV29-1	.	.	TRBJ2-1	CSGGTSYNEQFF	TGCAGCGGCGGGACCTCCTACAATGAGCAGTTCTTC
TRBV14	.	.	TRBJ2-7	CASSQDSSLNTYEQYF	TGTGCCAGCAGCCAAGATTCTAGTCTGAATACCTACGAGCAGTACTTC
TRBV5-1	once	TRBD1	TRBJ1-2	CASSSGQGMVRGYGYTF	TGCGCCAGCAGCTCAGGACAGGGAATGGTCCGGGGCTATGGCTACACCTTC
TRBV4-1	.	.	TRBJ2-7	CASSQVAGITYEQYF	TGCGCCAGCAGCCAAGTCGCAGGTATAACCTACGAGCAGTACTTC
TRBV7-3	once	.	TRBJ2-1	CASSYDSNNEQFF	TGTGCCAGCAGCTACGACAGCAACAATGAGCAGTTCTTC